The 13 T cell receptor beta chains below all came from one sample that was sequenced in a study of T cells in Graves' hyperthyroidism and ophthalmopathy. RNA transcripts served as the template for amplifying TCR beta CDR3 regions. HTBI primers drove first-round RT-PCR of the TCR CDR3. TCRdb itself ran the multiplex PCR reads through MiXCR, one entry per CDR3 protein. The profile shows a few hundred thousand distinct CDR3 sequences, about 15% of them singletons. The sequencing sample was made of blood. Receptors originate from a woman between 18 and 29 years old with Graves' ophthalmopathy.

This clonotype was seen many times. CDR3 sequence: CASSQVTSAAQYF. CDR3 bases: TGTGCCAGCAGCCAAGTGACTTCGGCGGCGCAGTACTTC. This chain uses TRBV3-1 with TRBJ2-7; D is uncertain. Between the trimmed V and J ends, which lost 1 base and 9 bases, there was a span of 13 bases. The germline CDR1 and CDR2 sequences are LGHDT and YNNKEL (reference sequence). The CDR3 contains 13 residues.

Many counts were recorded for this clonotype. The chain employs TRBV28 and TRBJ1-5; tentative D call: TRBD1 (6 bases). CDR1 and CDR2 from the germline V gene are MDHEN and SYDVKM. Deletions cut 3 bases from V and 0 bases from J, with 9 bases between. There are 15 residues in the CDR3. CDR3 sequence reads: CASSLPGVSNQPQHF. The CDR3 coding sequence is TGTGCCAGCAGTTTGCCAGGGGTTAGCAATCAGCCCCAGCATTTT.

This clonotype has more than one count but fewer than ten. V gene TRBV6-1 combines with J gene TRBJ2-6; perhaps TRBD1 as D (6 bases). V lost 6 bases and J lost 1, with 19 bases in between. CDR3 length equals 18 residues. Germline values: CDR1 MNHNS, CDR2 SASEGT. The CDR3 sequence: CASSPTGFIASGANVLTF. Written as DNA, the CDR3 is TGTGCCAGCAGCCCAACAGGGTTTATTGCGTCTGGGGCCAACGTCCTGACTTTC.

Comments on this clonotype: The junction departs from germline at one end; a sequencing error may be responsible. The chain combines TRBV13 with TRBJ1-4; D unclear. CDR1 PRHDT and CDR2 FYEKMQ come from the germline V gene (reference sequence). The CDR3 has 18 residues. CDR3 loop: CASSPRPTPGVTNEKLVF. As DNA, the CDR3 is TGTGCCAGCAGTCCTCGACCCACTCCCGGGGTCACTAATGAAAAACTGGTTTTT.

This clonotype was recorded at least ten times. The chain joins TRBV7-2 to TRBJ2-1; D is perhaps TRBD1 or TRBD2 (5 bases each). V lost 5 bases and J 5 bases, leaving 13 bases between the germline ends. The CDR3 totals 14 residues. CDR1 is SGHTA, CDR2 FQGNSA, per germline. DNA for the CDR3: TGTGCCAGCAGCCCGGGGACGAGCCACAATGAGCAGTTCTTC. This sequence encodes CASSPGTSHNEQFF.

In this sample, this clonotype turned up a few times. V gene TRBV12-3 or TRBV12-4 combines with J gene TRBJ2-3; D remains ambiguous. The CDR3 is made up of 11 amino acids. Trimming shortened V by 6 bases and J by 14 bases, and 15 bases separated the two germline ends. The CDR3 is CASSDRAYMYF. Written as DNA, the CDR3 is TGTGCCAGCAGCGATCGGGCTTACATGTATTTT.

This clonotype occurred a few times. This chain connects TRBV6-1 to TRBJ1-2; D not resolved. Germline V gene sequence: CDR1 MNHNS, CDR2 SASEGT. V lost 6 bases to trimming and J lost 2 bases, with 10 bases between them. CDR3 length: 13 amino acids. CDR3 region: CASRTETNYGYTF. CDR3 nucleotide sequence: TGTGCCAGCAGAACTGAAACGAACTATGGCTACACCTTC.

This clonotype was picked up many times. The chain carries TRBV27 and TRBJ2-2; D is possibly TRBD1 (6 bases). Trimming left V 5 bases short and J 4 bases short, with 8 bases between. The CDR3 is 13 residues long. Germline V CDR1 and CDR2: MNHEY, SMNVEV (reference sequence). CDR3 bases: TGTGCCAGCAGTACAGGGTTCACCGGGGAGCTGTTTTTT. Translation gives CASSTGFTGELFF.

In this sample, this clonotype turned up many times. J is TRBJ2-1 and V is TRBV28; D gene uncertain. The CDR3 runs 13 residues. The germline V gene encodes CDR1 MDHEN and CDR2 SYDVKM. With 3 bases removed from V and 8 bases from J, the gap between germline ends came to 11 bases. The CDR3 loop reads CASSLAGLDEQFF. The CDR3 DNA sequence: TGTGCCAGCAGTTTGGCTGGGTTGGATGAGCAGTTCTTC.

Comment on this clonotype: Relative to the germline gene, one junction end is altered; a read error may explain this. The rearrangement links TRBV12-3 or TRBV12-4 to TRBJ2-3, with no clear D. The CDR3 has 16 residues. The CDR3 bases are TGTGCCATCAGTGAGTCAGGTAGCCCCTCCGCAGATACGCAGTATTTT. The encoded protein is CAISESGSPSADTQYF.

This clonotype was counted ten times or more. This sequence joins TRBV10-3 and TRBJ2-7; 8 bases align to TRBD1. Germline CDR1 ENHRY, CDR2 SYGVKD. The CDR3 totals 14 residues. The V gene end was trimmed by 4 bases and the J gene end by 5 bases; junction bases not matched to a gene: 7. The CDR3 bases are TGTGCCATCAGTGCGACAGGGGTCCCCCACGAGCAGTACTTC. Its protein is CAISATGVPHEQYF.

This clonotype appeared many times. This chain connects TRBV5-1 to TRBJ2-3; D perhaps matches TRBD2 (5 bases). V gave up 0 bases and J gave up 2 bases, with 10 bases separating them. The germline V gene has CDR1 SGHRS and CDR2 YFSETQ. CDR3 size: 15 residues. The CDR3 bases are TGCGCCAGCAGCTTGGGAGGTAGCGCCACAGATACGCAGTATTTT. Translating gives CASSLGGSATDTQYF. Full variable domain (missing parts from reference TRBV5-1 and TRBJ2-3): KAGVTQTPRYLIKTRGQQVTLSCSPISGHRSVSWYQQTPGQGLQFLFEYFSETQRNKGNFPGRFSGRQFSNSRSEMNVSTLELGDSALYLCASSLGGSATDTQYFGPGTRLTVL.

This clonotype was detected ten times or more. The chain joins TRBV7-3 to TRBJ2-1, with TRBD2 identical over 8 bases. CDR1 SGHTA and CDR2 FQGTGA come from the germline V gene. CDR3 size: 14 residues. V lost 6 bases, J lost 6 bases, and 7 bases stayed unmatched. The CDR3 DNA is TGTGCCAGCAGTTCGGGGGGGTCGGGCAATGAGCAGTTCTTC. It translates to CASSSGGSGNEQFF.